The present entry profiles one TCR beta chain with its context. The antigen remains unidentified. This record comes from a study of lymphopenia after photon versus proton radiotherapy. Findings of the study overall: Under photons, naive T cells and diversity fell while effector/memory populations rose.

Trimming stripped 0 bases from V and 4 bases from J, with 19 bases between. The germline V gene has CDR1 SGHRS and CDR2 YFSETQ. This CDR3 has 17 amino acids. The assay was immunoSEQ multiplex PCR, and TCRdb's table has in-frame clones only and misses some. This sample carries tens of thousands of clones, about nine tenths of them seen once, and the ten largest clones take around 0.76%. This TCR was recovered from a woman aged 45-65 years with cholangiocarcinoma. The rearrangement uses TRBV5-1 and TRBJ1-1; D unresolved. The sample in question was peripheral blood, obtained from a patient treated with photon-based radiotherapy. The CDR3 loop reads CASSLGGNRMGSTEAFF. For the CDR3, the DNA is TGCGCCAGCAGCTTGGGAGGGAATAGGATGGGTAGCACTGAAGCTTTCTTT. Using reference TRBV5-1 and TRBJ1-1 for the parts outside the CDR3, the full variable domain is KAGVTQTPRYLIKTRGQQVTLSCSPISGHRSVSWYQQTPGQGLQFLFEYFSETQRNKGNFPGRFSGRQFSNSRSEMNVSTLELGDSALYLCASSLGGNRMGSTEAFFGQGTRLTVV.